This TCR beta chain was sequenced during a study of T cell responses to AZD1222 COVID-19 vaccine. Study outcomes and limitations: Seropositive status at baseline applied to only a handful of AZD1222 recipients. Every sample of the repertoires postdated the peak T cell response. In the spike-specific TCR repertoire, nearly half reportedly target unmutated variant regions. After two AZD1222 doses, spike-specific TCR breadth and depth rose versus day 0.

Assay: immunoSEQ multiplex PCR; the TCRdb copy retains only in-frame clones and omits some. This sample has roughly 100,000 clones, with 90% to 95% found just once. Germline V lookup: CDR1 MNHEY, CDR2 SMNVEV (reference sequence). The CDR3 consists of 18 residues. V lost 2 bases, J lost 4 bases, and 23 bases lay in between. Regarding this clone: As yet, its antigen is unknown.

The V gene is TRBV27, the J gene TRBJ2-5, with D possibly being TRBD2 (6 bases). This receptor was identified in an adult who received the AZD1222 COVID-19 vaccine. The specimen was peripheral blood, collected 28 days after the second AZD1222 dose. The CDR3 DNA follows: TGTGCCAGCAGTTTACGTGGGAGGATTTCCCTAGGGGCAGAGACCCAGTACTTC. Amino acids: CASSLRGRISLGAETQYF.